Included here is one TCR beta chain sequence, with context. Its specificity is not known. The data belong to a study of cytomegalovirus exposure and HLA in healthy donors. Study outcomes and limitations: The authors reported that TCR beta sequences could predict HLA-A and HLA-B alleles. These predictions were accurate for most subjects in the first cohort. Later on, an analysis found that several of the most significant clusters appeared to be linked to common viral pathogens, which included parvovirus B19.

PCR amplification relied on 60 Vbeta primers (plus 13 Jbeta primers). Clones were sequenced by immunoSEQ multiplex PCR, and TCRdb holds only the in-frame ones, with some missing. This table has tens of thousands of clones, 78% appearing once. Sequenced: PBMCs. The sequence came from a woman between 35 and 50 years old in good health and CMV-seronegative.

In nucleotides, the CDR3 is TGTGCCAGCAGCCCCGACAGGGGCTACGAGCAGTACTTC. Translated, it gives CASSPDRGYEQYF. This chain uses TRBV13 with TRBJ2-7, with TRBD1 matching 8 bases. The ends lost 5 bases at V and 3 bases at J; junction bases unmatched: 3. Germline V gene lookup returns CDR1 PRHDT and CDR2 FYEKMQ (reference sequence). This CDR3 is built from 13 residues.